The T cell receptor (beta chain) described here comes from a study of cytomegalovirus exposure and HLA in healthy donors. This PCR relied on a set of 60 Vbeta primers and 13 Jbeta primers. TCRdb's copy holds only in-frame clones and misses some; the assay was immunoSEQ multiplex PCR. Its table records approximately 120,000 clones. The sequence came from a man younger than 40 in good health and CMV-seronegative. Input material: PBMCs.

The CDR3 nucleotides are TGTGCAACGATCCAGGGGGCTTACACCGGGGAGCTGTTTTTT. Its protein is CATIQGAYTGELFF. This chain joins TRBV19 and TRBJ2-2; 8 nucleotides match TRBD1. This CDR3 spans 14 amino acids. Germline CDR1 LNHDA, CDR2 SQIVND (reference sequence).